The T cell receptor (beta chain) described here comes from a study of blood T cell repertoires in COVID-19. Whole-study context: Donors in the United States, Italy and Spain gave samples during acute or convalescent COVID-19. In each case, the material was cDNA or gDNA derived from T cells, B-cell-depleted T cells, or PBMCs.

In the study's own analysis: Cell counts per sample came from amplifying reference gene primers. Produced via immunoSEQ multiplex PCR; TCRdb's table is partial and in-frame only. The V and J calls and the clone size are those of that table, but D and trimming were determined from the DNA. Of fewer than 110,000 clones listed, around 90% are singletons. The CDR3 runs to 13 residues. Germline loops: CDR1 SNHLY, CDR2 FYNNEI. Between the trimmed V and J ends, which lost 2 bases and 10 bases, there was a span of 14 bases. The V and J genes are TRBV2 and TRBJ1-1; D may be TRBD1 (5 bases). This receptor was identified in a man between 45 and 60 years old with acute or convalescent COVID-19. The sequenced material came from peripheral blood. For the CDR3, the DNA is TGTGCCAGCAGTGAACAACAGGTAGAAGGAGCTTTCTTT. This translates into CASSEQQVEGAFF.